This TCR beta chain came from a study of early T cells in non-severe SARS-CoV-2 infection. Study summary: Chains from this unsorted whole-blood bulk RNA could not be paired.

The protocol attached unique molecular identifiers to individual cDNA molecules. MiXCR, run by TCRdb on the 5' RACE reads, gives a single entry per CDR3 protein. The sample consists of fewer than 50,000 distinct CDR3 sequences, less than 15% of them appearing once. As for this clonotype: Its antigen is as yet unknown.

CDR3 length: 13 amino acids. V dropped 1 base and J dropped 3 bases, with 7 bases sitting between them. CDR1 LGHDT and CDR2 YNNKEL come from the germline V gene (reference sequence). Study-level findings and limits: Reliance on VDJdb matching favored anti-spike CD8 responses; private and CD4 specificities were missed.

The sequence came from an adult who was a healthcare worker with PCR-confirmed SARS-CoV-2 infection or an uninfected control (not recorded which). Material for sequencing was whole blood. The chain recombines TRBV3-1 with TRBJ2-7, with D unresolved. CDR3 nucleotides: TGTGCCAGCAGCCAAGTCAACAACTACGAGCAGTACTTC. Protein sequence: CASSQVNNYEQYF.